A single sample gave rise to the 25 T cell receptor beta chains below, sequenced in a study of shared clonotypes between healthy human individuals. The data were produced by immunoSEQ multiplex PCR, yet TCRdb's version contains in-frame clones alone and is incomplete. The sample carries over 950,000 clones, 70% to 80% recorded once. Sequencing was performed on memory CD4+ T cells from PBMCs. Subset reported: CD45RA-negative fraction. Receptor source: a man aged 18-30 years in good health. Some clones in this sample may be carry-over from other donors' samples.

CDR3 bases: TGTGCCAGCAGTGACATGGGGGGCGATGTCACCGGGGAGCTGTTTTTT. It specifies CASSDMGGDVTGELFF. The rearrangement links TRBV13 to TRBJ2-2, with D possibly called TRBD1 or TRBD2 (6 bases each). This CDR3 is 16 amino acids long. The germline V and J ends were trimmed by 6 bases and 4 bases, with 18 bases remaining between them. Germline V gene data show CDR1 as PRHDT and CDR2 as FYEKMQ (reference sequence). Supplemented by reference TRBV13 and TRBJ2-2, the full variable domain reads AAGVIQSPRHLIKEKRETATLKCYPIPRHDTVYWYQQGPGQDPQFLISFYEKMQSDKGSIPDRFSAQQFSDYHSELNMSSLELGDSALYFCASSDMGGDVTGELFFGEGSRLTVL.

The CDR3 bases are TGTGCCAGCAGCTTTTTGACAGGGGGCCACGAGCAGTACTTC. Translating gives CASSFLTGGHEQYF. The rearrangement uses TRBV5-5 and TRBJ2-7; 10 nucleotides line up with TRBD1. The CDR3 is 14 amino acids. From germline, CDR1 is SGHKS and CDR2 YYEKEE (reference sequence). Trimming at V came to 2 bases and at J to 5 bases, leaving 4 bases not matched to a gene.

CDR3 residues: CASSTGDSPLHF. The CDR3 region has the DNA TGTGCCAGCAGCACCGGAGATTCACCCCTCCACTTT. The V and J genes are TRBV7-9 and TRBJ1-6; D unclear. Germline values: CDR1 SEHNR, CDR2 FQNEAQ (reference sequence). V shed 5 bases and J shed 8 bases, with 7 bases lying between them. CDR3 length: 12 residues.

In DNA form, the CDR3 reads TGCAGCGCCCGTAACCATGCAGAGACCCAGTACTTC. This translates into CSARNHAETQYF. V and J are TRBV29-1 and TRBJ2-5; D gene unclear. This CDR3 region has 12 residues. The ends were cut back, 7 bases at V and 4 bases at J, with 13 bases in the middle. Germline values: CDR1 SQVTM, CDR2 ANQGSEA.

V usage is TRBV5-1 and J usage is TRBJ2-5, with 8 nucleotides matching TRBD2. The CDR3 length is 16 residues. The V segment lost 4 bases and the J segment 5 bases; nucleotides outside the gene matches: 13. Germline V CDR1 and CDR2: SGHRS, YFSETQ. The CDR3, as DNA: TGCGCCAGCAGCATAACAGGCGGGGGGCGCGGGGAGACCCAGTACTTC. Translation: CASSITGGGRGETQYF.

This clone was detected many times. This chain joins TRBV28 and TRBJ2-2, with TRBD1 identical over 7 bases. Germline CDR1 is MDHEN and CDR2 is SYDVKM. The CDR3 extends over 20 amino acids. The trim removed 6 bases at V and 2 bases at J, leaving 21 bases unmatched. In nucleotides, the CDR3 is TGTGCCAGCAGCCCGTCCCCCGGACAGGCCCTTTATTACAACACCGGGGAGCTGTTTTTT. It yields the protein CASSPSPGQALYYNTGELFF.

Here the CDR3 reads CASSSRTSGGEQYF. CDR3 sequence (DNA): TGTGCCAGCAGCTCCCGGACTAGCGGCGGCGAGCAGTACTTC. The V gene is TRBV9, the J gene TRBJ2-7, with 10 bases matching TRBD2. Trimming took 4 bases from V and 6 from J; bases not matched to a gene: 7. The CDR3 has 14 amino acids. The V gene's germline CDR1 is SGDLS and CDR2 YYNGEE.

The J gene is TRBJ1-4, the V gene TRBV4-2, with no clear D. This CDR3 is 15 amino acids long. Per germline, CDR1 LGHNA and CDR2 YNFKEQ. The ends were cut back, 0 bases at V and 4 bases at J, with 9 bases in the middle. The CDR3 is CASSQDDSYNEKLFF. As DNA, the CDR3 is TGTGCCAGCAGCCAAGATGACTCCTATAATGAAAAACTGTTTTTT.

V and J are TRBV2 and TRBJ2-5, with 7 bases identical to TRBD1. The germline gives CDR1 SNHLY, CDR2 FYNNEI. The CDR3 consists of 15 residues. Losses at the gene ends were 6 bases for V and 0 bases for J; bases not matched to a gene: 7. The CDR3, as DNA: TGTGCCAGCAGCACCTTGGGACAGTACCAAGAGACCCAGTACTTC. Protein sequence: CASSTLGQYQETQYF.

This rearrangement joins TRBV27 to TRBJ1-2, with 12 bases aligning to TRBD1. This CDR3 region has 13 residues. Trimming at V came to 6 bases and at J to 7 bases, leaving 3 bases not matched to a gene. The germline V gene has CDR1 MNHEY and CDR2 SMNVEV (reference sequence). The CDR3 protein is CASRGQGASGYTF. CDR3 bases: TGTGCCAGCAGGGGACAGGGGGCCTCTGGCTACACCTTC.

The V gene is TRBV6-1, the J gene TRBJ2-3; TRBD2 matches at 7 bases. J lost 4 bases, V lost 7 bases, and 5 bases had no gene match. This CDR3 is built from 13 residues. Germline values: CDR1 MNHNS, CDR2 SASEGT. The CDR3 DNA reads TGTGCCAGCAACGAGCGGGAACCAGATACGCAGTATTTT. It translates to CASNEREPDTQYF.

The chain joins TRBV28 to TRBJ2-5; possible D gene TRBD2, 5 bases. The CDR3 length is 15 residues. Germline-derived CDR1 and CDR2 are MDHEN and SYDVKM. V lost 4 bases to trimming and J lost 5 bases, with 17 bases between them. For the CDR3, the DNA is TGTGCCAGCAGTTGGGCATTGGGCGGGCAGGAGACCCAGTACTTC. It specifies CASSWALGGQETQYF. Supplemented by reference TRBV28 and TRBJ2-5, the full variable domain reads DVKVTQSSRYLVKRTGEKVFLECVQDMDHENMFWYRQDPGLGLRLIYFSYDVKMKEKGDIPEGYSVSREKKERFSLILESASTNQTSMYLCASSWALGGQETQYFGPGTRLLVL.

The chain combines TRBV11-3 with TRBJ2-7; D remains ambiguous. Trimming took 5 bases from V and 7 from J, leaving 15 bases between them. The germline gives CDR1 SGHNT, CDR2 YENEEA. The CDR3 has 13 residues. The CDR3 nucleotides are TGTGCCAGCAGCCCTGGGGTAGGCAGGGAGCAGTACTTC. It specifies CASSPGVGREQYF. The complete variable domain, with remaining parts taken from reference TRBV11-3 and TRBJ2-7, reads EAGVVQSPRYKIIEKKQPVAFWCNPISGHNTLYWYLQNLGQGPELLIRYENEEAVDDSQLPKDRFSAERLKGVDSTLKIQPAELGDSAVYLCASSPGVGREQYFGPGTRLTVT.

The chain combines TRBV27 with TRBJ1-1; TRBD1 agrees at 9 bases. V lost 2 bases, J lost 5 bases, and 6 bases stayed unmatched. Germline V CDR1 and CDR2: MNHEY, SMNVEV (reference sequence). This CDR3 comprises 15 residues. As DNA, the CDR3 is TGTGCCAGCAGTTTAATTTACAGGGGGCGGACTGAAGCTTTCTTT. This codes for CASSLIYRGRTEAFF.

This clone occurred a few times. The junction shows a germline mismatch at one end, possibly a read error. CDR3 DNA: TGTGTCAGTAGTATGGCAGGCTCTGGAAACACCATATATTTT. Translating it yields CVSSMAGSGNTIYF. V gene TRBV19 combines with J gene TRBJ1-3, with D unclear. CDR3 size: 14 residues. Germline CDR1 LNHDA, CDR2 SQIVND (reference sequence).

This chain links TRBV5-1 with TRBJ2-1; D may match TRBD1 or TRBD2 (5 bases each). Germline V gene data show CDR1 as SGHRS and CDR2 as YFSETQ. V shed 1 base and J shed 5 bases, with 10 bases lying between them. The CDR3 runs 14 residues. Here the CDR3 DNA reads TGCGCCAGCAGCTTGTACCGGGACCACAATGAGCAGTTCTTC. Amino acid sequence: CASSLYRDHNEQFF.

The chain carries TRBV5-1 and TRBJ1-1, with no clear D. Germline-derived CDR1 and CDR2 are SGHRS and YFSETQ. The CDR3 contains 14 residues. The V gene lost 3 bases and the J gene lost 1 base, with 10 bases spanning the gap. The CDR3 DNA reads as TGCGCCAGCAGCTCATTGCCTCAGAACACTGAAGCTTTCTTT. It translates to CASSSLPQNTEAFF.

Remarks on this clone: A much more abundant neighbour one base away suggests this may be a read error. Without the conserved terminal phenylalanine or tryptophan, this CDR3 likely stems from a read error. The V and J genes are TRBV30 and TRBJ1-1; D gene uncertain. V lost 0 bases and J 1 base, leaving 3 bases between the germline ends. The CDR3 sequence is 12 residues long. Germline CDR1 is GTSNPN and CDR2 is SVGIG (reference sequence). CDR3 coding DNA: TGTGCCTGGAGTGTAGGGAACACTGAAGCTTTCGTT. It translates to CAWSVGNTEAFV.

The chain links TRBV7-9 to TRBJ2-6; D may be TRBD1 or TRBD2 (5 bases each). V dropped 1 base and J dropped 4 bases, with 8 bases sitting between them. This CDR3 is 15 amino acids long. Germline-derived CDR1 and CDR2 are SEHNR and FQNEAQ (reference sequence). The CDR3 sequence: CASSLGGTGANVLTF. As DNA, the CDR3 is TGTGCCAGCAGCTTAGGGGGGACCGGGGCCAACGTCCTGACTTTC. Using reference TRBV7-9 and TRBJ2-6 for the parts outside the CDR3, the full variable domain is DTGVSQNPRHKITKRGQNVTFRCDPISEHNRLYWYRQTLGQGPEFLTYFQNEAQLEKSRLLSDRFSAERPKGSFSTLEIQRTEQGDSAMYLCASSLGGTGANVLTFGAGSRLTVL.

The chain carries TRBV9 and TRBJ2-5, with 12 bases lining up with TRBD2. The CDR3 is made up of 14 amino acids. Germline trimming cut 5 bases from V and 5 bases from J; bases unmatched to any gene: 4. Looked up from germline, CDR1 is SGDLS and CDR2 is YYNGEE. The CDR3 is CASSAGTSGETQYF. The CDR3 coding sequence is TGTGCCAGCAGTGCCGGGACTAGCGGGGAGACCCAGTACTTC.

V is TRBV4-2 and J is TRBJ1-3; no reliable D call. In germline, CDR1 is LGHNA, CDR2 YNFKEQ. The CDR3 contains 14 residues. Between the trimmed V and J ends, which lost 3 bases and 2 bases, there was a span of 8 bases. CDR3 sequence reads: CASSQGGTGNTIYF. The CDR3 DNA reads as TGTGCCAGCAGCCAGGGTGGAACTGGAAACACCATATATTTT.

This chain joins TRBV7-2 and TRBJ2-3; 7 positions agree with TRBD2. Germline V lookup: CDR1 SGHTA, CDR2 FQGNSA. Trimming took 5 bases from V and 7 from J; bases not matched to a gene: 15. This CDR3 is built from 16 residues. The CDR3 sequence: CASSPGPGLLTNTQYF. The CDR3 DNA reads TGTGCCAGCAGCCCCGGTCCGGGACTACTTACTAATACGCAGTATTTT.

This clone was counted many times. The chain carries TRBV7-3 and TRBJ2-1; D is perhaps TRBD1 or TRBD2 (6 bases each). With 5 bases removed from V and 6 bases from J, the gap between germline ends came to 23 bases. The germline CDR1 and CDR2 sequences are SGHTA and FQGTGA. The CDR3 loop spans 17 amino acids. This chain's CDR3 is CASSPPEGGGSRNEQFF. DNA for the CDR3: TGTGCCAGCAGCCCCCCCGAAGGAGGGGGTTCCCGCAATGAGCAGTTCTTC.

This clone is a singleton in its sample. The CDR3 sequence is CASSLRFTGDYEQYF. DNA for the CDR3: TGTGCCAGCAGCTTAAGGTTCACAGGAGACTACGAGCAGTACTTC. The V gene is TRBV11-3, the J gene TRBJ2-7; tentatively, D is TRBD1 (5 bases). The CDR3 runs to 15 residues. Germline lookup yields CDR1 SGHNT and CDR2 YENEEA. Trimming removed 2 bases from V and 3 bases from J, with 14 bases in between.

As concerns this clone: Other DNA variants within this sample encode the same CDR3. The chain uses TRBV2 and TRBJ1-5; no clear D gene. The germline V and J ends were trimmed by 2 bases and 5 bases, with 10 bases remaining between them. The CDR3 covers 14 residues. Germline CDR1 reads SNHLY; CDR2 reads FYNNEI. The DNA of the CDR3 is TGTGCCAGCAGTGAACGAACAGAGTATCAGCCCCAGCATTTT. Translated, it gives CASSERTEYQPQHF.